Listed below are T cell receptor beta chains from one sample, sequenced in a study of blood T cell repertoires in COVID-19. Profiling relied on immunoSEQ multiplex PCR, and the TCRdb table lists in-frame clones only, not all of them. This table has about 200,000 clones, more than 70% appearing once. Sequenced input: peripheral blood. The source of these receptors is a young man with active or convalescent COVID-19. Each CDR3 is given with its conserved first and last residue. A D gene is named only where the DNA matches it firmly. Size tells how often a clone was seen (once, few, many) or the class of an expanded clone, and some rows leave it out.

D gene	V gene	CDR3 length	clone size	J gene	CDR3 protein	CDR3 DNA
-	TRBV6-5	11	-	TRBJ2-7	CASRESYEQYF	TGTGCCAGCAGGGAGAGCTACGAGCAGTACTTC
-	TRBV21-1	18	-	TRBJ1-5	CASSPPRGQRGAGQPQHF	TGTGCCAGCAGCCCTCCGAGGGGACAAAGAGGAGCAGGGCAGCCCCAGCATTTT
-	TRBV19	15	-	TRBJ2-7	CASSQTPSGAGEQYF	TGTGCCAGTAGCCAAACTCCGTCTGGGGCCGGCGAGCAGTACTTC
TRBD2	TRBV18	16	-	TRBJ2-1	CASSVREGPPYNEQFF	TGTGCCAGCTCCGTTCGGGAGGGGCCCCCCTACAATGAGCAGTTCTTC
-	TRBV19	14	-	TRBJ2-3	CASSIGPAADTQYF	TGTGCCAGTAGTATCGGGCCAGCGGCAGATACGCAGTATTTT
TRBD2	TRBV27	14	-	TRBJ2-1	CASSLAGGNNEQFF	TGTGCCAGCAGTTTGGCGGGAGGTAACAATGAGCAGTTCTTC
TRBD1	TRBV5-1	17	-	TRBJ2-5	CASSWNKKDRIQETQYF	TGCGCCAGCAGCTGGAATAAAAAGGACAGGATACAAGAGACCCAGTACTTC
TRBD1	TRBV18	13	-	TRBJ1-1	CASSPGQDTQAFF	TGTGCCAGCTCACCCGGACAGGACACCCAGGCTTTCTTT
-	TRBV29-1	10	few	TRBJ2-3	CSAHTDTQYF	TGCAGCGCTCACACAGATACGCAGTATTTT
TRBD1	TRBV27	15	-	TRBJ1-6	CASSLQGAFNSPLHF	TGTGCCAGCAGTTTACAGGGGGCCTTCAATTCACCCCTCCACTTT
TRBD2	TRBV6-6	15	-	TRBJ2-1	CASSYRRGGRNEQFF	TGTGCCAGCAGTTACCGGCGGGGGGGCCGGAATGAGCAGTTCTTC
TRBD2	TRBV2	15	-	TRBJ2-5	CASTKTSGAYETQYF	TGTGCCAGCACCAAGACTAGCGGGGCGTATGAGACCCAGTACTTC
-	TRBV10-3	12	-	TRBJ2-7	CAIGAGSYEQYF	TGTGCCATCGGAGCAGGGTCGTACGAGCAGTACTTC
-	TRBV7-3	12	-	TRBJ1-3	CASSPGGDTIYF	TGTGCCAGCAGCCCGGGCGGGGACACCATATATTTT
-	TRBV18	15	-	TRBJ1-4	CASSPLAGVNEKLFF	TGTGCCAGCTCACCACTGGCAGGGGTGAATGAAAAACTGTTTTTT
TRBD1	TRBV7-7	16	-	TRBJ2-5	CASSLEGTGRQETQYF	TGTGCCAGCAGCCTGGAGGGGACAGGGCGGCAAGAGACCCAGTACTTC
TRBD1	TRBV24-1	15	few	TRBJ1-4	CATSDSGGNNEKLFF	TGTGCCACCAGTGATTCAGGGGGCAATAATGAAAAACTGTTTTTT
-	TRBV5-6	18	-	TRBJ1-2	CASTYLVTGVGEDYGYTF	TGTGCCAGCACCTATTTGGTAACGGGGGTAGGGGAAGACTATGGCTACACCTTC
-	TRBV27	14	-	TRBJ1-1	CASRRQVGNTEAFF	TGTGCCAGCAGAAGACAGGTCGGGAACACTGAAGCTTTCTTT
TRBD2	TRBV19	15	once	TRBJ2-7	CASSTGLAGDDEQYF	TGTGCCAGTAGTACGGGACTAGCGGGAGATGATGAGCAGTACTTC
-	TRBV25-1	12	-	TRBJ1-1	CASTLTGGEAFF	TGTGCCAGCACTTTAACCGGGGGTGAAGCTTTCTTT
-	TRBV7-9	13	-	TRBJ1-6	CASSLDSRSPLHF	TGTGCCAGCAGCTTAGATTCGAGGTCACCCCTCCACTTT
-	TRBV29-1	13	-	TRBJ2-7	CSAFLVDNYEQYF	TGCAGCGCTTTCTTGGTGGACAACTACGAGCAGTACTTC
TRBD1	TRBV9	15	few	TRBJ2-3	CASSVGTGGTDTQYF	TGTGCCAGCAGCGTAGGGACAGGGGGGACAGATACGCAGTATTTT
TRBD2	TRBV6-2/TRBV6-3	15	-	TRBJ2-1	CASSGGLAAFNEQFF	TGTGCCAGCAGTGGGGGACTAGCGGCGTTCAATGAGCAGTTCTTC
TRBD1	TRBV9	15	-	TRBJ1-2	CASSASGQGEDGYTF	TGTGCCAGCAGCGCCTCGGGACAGGGGGAAGATGGCTACACCTTC
TRBD1	TRBV9	14	-	TRBJ2-1	CASSRDREYNEQFF	TGTGCCAGCAGCAGGGACAGGGAGTACAATGAGCAGTTCTTC
-	TRBV3-1/TRBV3-2	13	-	TRBJ2-3	CASSQDRRDTQYF	TGTGCCAGCAGCCAAGACAGGCGAGATACGCAGTATTTT
-	TRBV7-9	15	-	TRBJ2-7	CASSLAGTVSYEQYF	TGTGCCAGCAGCTTGGCGGGGACAGTATCCTACGAGCAGTACTTC
TRBD1	TRBV4-1	14	-	TRBJ2-7	CASSLSRTGSQQYF	TGCGCCAGCAGCCTCAGCCGGACAGGCAGTCAGCAGTACTTC
TRBD1	TRBV7-9	16	-	TRBJ2-5	CASSLGSGGLGETQYF	TGTGCCAGCAGCTTAGGTTCAGGGGGCTTGGGAGAGACCCAGTACTTC
-	TRBV7-9	14	few	TRBJ1-1	CASSSSGAETEAFF	TGTGCCAGCAGCTCCTCAGGGGCTGAGACTGAAGCTTTCTTT
TRBD2	TRBV2	12	-	TRBJ2-5	CASTWGGETQYF	TGTGCCAGCACCTGGGGGGGGGAGACCCAGTACTTC
TRBD2	TRBV4-3	17	-	TRBJ2-3	CASSQDPAGGPSDTQYF	TGCGCCAGCAGCCAAGATCCAGCGGGAGGGCCTTCGGATACGCAGTATTTT
TRBD1	TRBV5-1	13	-	TRBJ2-7	CASSRDRGYEQYF	TGCGCCAGCAGCCGGGACAGGGGCTACGAGCAGTACTTC
-	TRBV12-3/TRBV12-4	13	few	TRBJ1-5	CASSWSIEQPQHF	TGTGCCAGCAGCTGGAGTATAGAACAGCCCCAGCATTTT
TRBD2	TRBV4-3	16	-	TRBJ2-1	CASSHETSGVYNEQFF	TGCGCCAGCAGCCACGAGACTAGCGGAGTTTACAATGAGCAGTTCTTC
-	TRBV6-4	14	-	TRBJ2-3	CASSVGGGTDTQYF	TGTGCCAGCAGTGTTGGAGGAGGCACAGATACGCAGTATTTT
-	TRBV2	14	once	TRBJ2-1	CASSVAASYNEQFF	TGTGCCAGCAGTGTAGCGGCCTCCTACAATGAGCAGTTCTTC
-	TRBV6-2/TRBV6-3	13	many	TRBJ1-4	CASSFRDNEKLFF	TGTGCCAGCAGCTTCCGGGATAATGAAAAACTGTTTTTT
-	TRBV18	15	-	TRBJ1-1	CASSPSAGQNTEAFF	TGTGCCAGCTCACCATCGGCAGGTCAGAACACTGAAGCTTTCTTT
TRBD2	TRBV27	15	once	TRBJ2-1	CASSSLGGSNNEQFF	TGTGCCAGCAGTTCGCTGGGCGGGAGTAACAATGAGCAGTTCTTC
-	TRBV30	13	-	TRBJ1-1	CAWSVTVNTEAFF	TGTGCCTGGAGTGTAACAGTGAACACTGAAGCTTTCTTT
-	TRBV6-6	14	-	TRBJ1-6	CASSSGLRDSPLHF	TGTGCCAGCAGCTCCGGTTTGAGGGATTCACCCCTCCACTTT
-	TRBV7-9	12	-	TRBJ2-4	CASSLSSGIQYF	TGTGCCAGCAGCTTGTCTTCGGGCATTCAGTACTTC
-	TRBV27	14	-	TRBJ1-5	CASRSSGGWQPQHF	TGTGCCAGCAGGTCTTCGGGGGGTTGGCAGCCCCAGCATTTT
-	TRBV6-5	16	once	TRBJ1-4	CASSYSLGRGDEKLFF	TGTGCCAGCAGTTACTCCCTGGGGAGGGGCGATGAAAAACTGTTTTTT
-	TRBV28	15	-	TRBJ1-5	CASSTVGELGQPQHF	TGTGCCAGCAGCACCGTCGGGGAGCTGGGGCAGCCCCAGCATTTT
TRBD1	TRBV5-4	14	-	TRBJ1-1	CASSFDRGNIEAFF	TGTGCCAGCAGCTTTGACAGGGGGAACATTGAAGCTTTCTTT
-	TRBV19	14	once	TRBJ2-3	CASSKQGIADTQYF	TGTGCCAGTAGTAAACAGGGAATCGCAGATACGCAGTATTTT
TRBD1	TRBV3-1/TRBV3-2	16	-	TRBJ2-3	CASSQAGQGGTDTQYF	TGTGCCAGCAGCCAAGCCGGACAGGGAGGCACAGATACGCAGTATTTT
TRBD2	TRBV7-2	14	once	TRBJ2-7	CASSPVASGRTQYF	TGTGCCAGCAGCCCCGTAGCTAGCGGGAGGACTCAGTACTTC
TRBD2	TRBV24-1	14	-	TRBJ2-7	CATSDSGGAREQYF	TGTGCCACCAGTGATTCGGGGGGTGCTAGGGAGCAGTACTTC
TRBD1	TRBV6-5	13	-	TRBJ1-5	CASGWTGDQPQHF	TGTGCCAGCGGTTGGACAGGCGACCAGCCCCAGCATTTT
-	TRBV19	16	-	TRBJ2-3	CASSIMAGAITDTQYF	TGTGCCAGTAGTATCATGGCGGGGGCCATCACAGATACGCAGTATTTT
-	TRBV24-1	13	-	TRBJ2-1	CATSESGVDEQFF	TGTGCCACCAGTGAGTCGGGAGTAGATGAGCAGTTCTTC